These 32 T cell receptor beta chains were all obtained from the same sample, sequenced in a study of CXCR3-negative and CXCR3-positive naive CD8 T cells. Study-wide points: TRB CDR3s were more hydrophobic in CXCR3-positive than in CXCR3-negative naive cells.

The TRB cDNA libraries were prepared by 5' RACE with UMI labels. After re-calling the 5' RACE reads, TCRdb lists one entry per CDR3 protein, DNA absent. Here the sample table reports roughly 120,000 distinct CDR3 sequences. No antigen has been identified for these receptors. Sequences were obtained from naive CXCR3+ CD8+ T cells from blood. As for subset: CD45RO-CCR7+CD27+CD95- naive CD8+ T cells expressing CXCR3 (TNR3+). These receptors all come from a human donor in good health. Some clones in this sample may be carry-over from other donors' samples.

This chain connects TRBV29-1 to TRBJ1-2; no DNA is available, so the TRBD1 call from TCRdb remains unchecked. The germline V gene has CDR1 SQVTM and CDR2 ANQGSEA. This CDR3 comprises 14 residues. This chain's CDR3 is CSVPTPPPDYGYTF. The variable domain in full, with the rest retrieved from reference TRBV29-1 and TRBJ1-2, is SAVISQKPSRDICQRGTSLTIQCQVDSQVTMMFWYRQQPGQSLTLIATANQGSEATYESGFVIDKFPISRPNLTFSTLTVSNMSPEDSSIYLCSVPTPPPDYGYTFGSGTRLTVV.

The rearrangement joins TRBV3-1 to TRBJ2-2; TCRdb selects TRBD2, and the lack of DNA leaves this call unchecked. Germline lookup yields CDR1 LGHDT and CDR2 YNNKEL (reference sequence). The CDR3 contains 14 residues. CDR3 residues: CASSQEGGGGELFF.

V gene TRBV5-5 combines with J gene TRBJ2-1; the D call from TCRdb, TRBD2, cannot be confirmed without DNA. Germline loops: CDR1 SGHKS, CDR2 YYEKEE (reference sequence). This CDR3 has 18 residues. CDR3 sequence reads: CASSPVTSGSGRDNEQFF.

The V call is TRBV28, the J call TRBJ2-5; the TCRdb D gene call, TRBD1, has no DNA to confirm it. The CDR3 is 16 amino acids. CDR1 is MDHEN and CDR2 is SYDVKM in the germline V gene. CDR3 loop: CASSLLGALRQETQYF.

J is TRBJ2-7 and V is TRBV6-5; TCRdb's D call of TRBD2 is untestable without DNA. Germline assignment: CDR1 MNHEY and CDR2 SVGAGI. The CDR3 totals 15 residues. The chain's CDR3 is CASSYSNSGSYEQYF.

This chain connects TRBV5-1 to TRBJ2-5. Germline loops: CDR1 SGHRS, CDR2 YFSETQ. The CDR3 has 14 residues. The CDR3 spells CASSLAPEQETQYF.

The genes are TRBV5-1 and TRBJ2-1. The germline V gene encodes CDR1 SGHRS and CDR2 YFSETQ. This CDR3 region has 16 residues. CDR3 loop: CASSLELESSYNEQFF. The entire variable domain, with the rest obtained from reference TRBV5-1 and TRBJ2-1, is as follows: KAGVTQTPRYLIKTRGQQVTLSCSPISGHRSVSWYQQTPGQGLQFLFEYFSETQRNKGNFPGRFSGRQFSNSRSEMNVSTLELGDSALYLCASSLELESSYNEQFFGPGTRLTVL.

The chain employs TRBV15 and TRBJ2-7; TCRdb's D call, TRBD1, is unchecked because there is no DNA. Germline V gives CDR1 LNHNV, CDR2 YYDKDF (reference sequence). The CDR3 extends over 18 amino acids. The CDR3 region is CATSRFGQGEGMAYEQYF.

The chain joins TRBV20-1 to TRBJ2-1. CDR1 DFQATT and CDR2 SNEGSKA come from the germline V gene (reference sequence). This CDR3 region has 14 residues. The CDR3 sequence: CSASLSAEYNEQFF.

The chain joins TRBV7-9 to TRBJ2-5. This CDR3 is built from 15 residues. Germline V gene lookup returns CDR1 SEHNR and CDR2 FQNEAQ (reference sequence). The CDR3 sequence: CASSPVIGVEETQYF.

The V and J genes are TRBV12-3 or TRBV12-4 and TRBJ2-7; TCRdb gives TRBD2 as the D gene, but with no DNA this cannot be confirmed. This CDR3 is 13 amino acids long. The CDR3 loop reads CASSPGLIYEQYF.

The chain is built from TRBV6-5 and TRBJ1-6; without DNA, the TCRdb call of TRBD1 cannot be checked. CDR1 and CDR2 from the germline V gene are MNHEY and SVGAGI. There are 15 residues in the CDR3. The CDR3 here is CASSYSAGYNSPLHF.

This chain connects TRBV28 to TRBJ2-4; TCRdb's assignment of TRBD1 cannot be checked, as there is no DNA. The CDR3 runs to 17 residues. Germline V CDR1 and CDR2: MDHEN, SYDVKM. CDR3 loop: CASSDPARRGPKNIQYF.

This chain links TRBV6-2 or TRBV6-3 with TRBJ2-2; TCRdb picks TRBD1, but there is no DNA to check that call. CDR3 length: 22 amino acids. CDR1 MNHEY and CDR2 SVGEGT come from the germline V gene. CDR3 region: CASSYHPPGQGSPFANTGELFF.

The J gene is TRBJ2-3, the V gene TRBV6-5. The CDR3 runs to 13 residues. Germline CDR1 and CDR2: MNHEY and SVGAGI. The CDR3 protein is CASSYGYRDTQYF.

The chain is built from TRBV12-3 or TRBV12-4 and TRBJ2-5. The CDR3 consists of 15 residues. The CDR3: CASSLAMEPQETQYF.

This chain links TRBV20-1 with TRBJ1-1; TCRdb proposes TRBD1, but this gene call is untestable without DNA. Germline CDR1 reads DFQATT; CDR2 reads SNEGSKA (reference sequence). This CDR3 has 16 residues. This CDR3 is CSARDVAGQVYTEAFF.

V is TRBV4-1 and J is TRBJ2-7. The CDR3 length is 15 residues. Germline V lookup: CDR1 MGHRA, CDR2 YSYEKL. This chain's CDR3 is CASSQDRDAGYGQYF.

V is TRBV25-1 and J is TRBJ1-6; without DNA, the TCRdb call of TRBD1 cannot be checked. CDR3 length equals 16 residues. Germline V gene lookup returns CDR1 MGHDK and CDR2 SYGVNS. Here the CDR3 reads CASSEYEDRGNSPLHF.

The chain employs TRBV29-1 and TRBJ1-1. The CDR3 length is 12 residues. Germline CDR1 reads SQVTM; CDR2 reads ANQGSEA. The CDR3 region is CSVVEGITEAFF.

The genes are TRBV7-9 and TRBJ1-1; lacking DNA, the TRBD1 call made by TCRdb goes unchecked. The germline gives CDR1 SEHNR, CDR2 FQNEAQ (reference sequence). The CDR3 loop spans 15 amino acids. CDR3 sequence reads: CASSLGTSGPDEAFF.

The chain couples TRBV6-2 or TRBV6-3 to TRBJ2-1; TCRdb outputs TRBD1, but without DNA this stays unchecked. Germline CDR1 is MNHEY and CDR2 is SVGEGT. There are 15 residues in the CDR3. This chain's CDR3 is CASNLWGAPYNEQFF.

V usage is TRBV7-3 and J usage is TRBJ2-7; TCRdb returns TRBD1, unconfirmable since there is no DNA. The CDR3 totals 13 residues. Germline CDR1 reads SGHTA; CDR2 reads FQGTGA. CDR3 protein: CASSGGQSYEQYF.

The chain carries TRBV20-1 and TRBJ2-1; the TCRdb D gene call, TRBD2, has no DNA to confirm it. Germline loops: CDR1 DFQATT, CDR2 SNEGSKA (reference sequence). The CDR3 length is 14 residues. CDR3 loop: CSATTAWANNEQFF.

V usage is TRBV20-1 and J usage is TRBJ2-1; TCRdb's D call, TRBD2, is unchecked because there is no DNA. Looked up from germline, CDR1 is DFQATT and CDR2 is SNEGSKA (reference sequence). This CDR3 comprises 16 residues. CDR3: CSARDARGRSYNEQFF.

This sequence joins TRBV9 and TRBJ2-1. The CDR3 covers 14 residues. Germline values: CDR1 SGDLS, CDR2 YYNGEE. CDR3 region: CASSPLETYNEQFF.

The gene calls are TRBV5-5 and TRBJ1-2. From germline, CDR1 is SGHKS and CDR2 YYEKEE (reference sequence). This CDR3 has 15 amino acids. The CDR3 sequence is CASSLTDGANYGYTF.

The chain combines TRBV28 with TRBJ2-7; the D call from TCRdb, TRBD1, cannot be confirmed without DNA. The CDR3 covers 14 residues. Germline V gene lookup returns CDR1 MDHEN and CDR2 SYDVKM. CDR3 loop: CASSLTGTGSEQYF.

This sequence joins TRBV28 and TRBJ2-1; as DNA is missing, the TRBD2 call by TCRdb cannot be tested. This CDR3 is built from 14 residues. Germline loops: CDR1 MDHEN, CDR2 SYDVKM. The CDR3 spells CATMGEVQDNEQFF.

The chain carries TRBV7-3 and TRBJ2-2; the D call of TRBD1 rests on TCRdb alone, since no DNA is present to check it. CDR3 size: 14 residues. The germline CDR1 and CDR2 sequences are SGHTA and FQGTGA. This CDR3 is CASSPAGYAGELFF.

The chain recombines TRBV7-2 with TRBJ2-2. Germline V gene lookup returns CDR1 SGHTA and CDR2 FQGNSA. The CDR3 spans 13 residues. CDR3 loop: CASSSPNTGELFF.

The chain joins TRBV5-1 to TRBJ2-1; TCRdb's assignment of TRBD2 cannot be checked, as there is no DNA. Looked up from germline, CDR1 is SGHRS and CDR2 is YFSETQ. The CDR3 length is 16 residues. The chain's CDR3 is CASSFSGVGSYNEQFF.